The next 29 T cell receptor beta chains were all read from a single sample in a study of T cell repertoires in cytomegalovirus infection. TCRdb itself ran the reads through MiXCR, one entry per CDR3 protein. The sample shows roughly 500,000 distinct CDR3 sequences, about 11% of them seen only once. The sequenced material came from PBMCs. These receptors were taken from a human donor in good health (CMV status not recorded). Some clones in this sample may be carry-over from other donors' samples.

This clonotype was seen repeatedly, ten times or more. V gene TRBV6-2 or TRBV6-3 combines with J gene TRBJ2-2; a possible D gene is TRBD2 (5 bases). The germline CDR1 and CDR2 sequences are MNHEY and SVGEGT. The CDR3 length is 17 residues. Trimming took 9 bases from V and 0 from J, leaving 20 bases between them. The CDR3 DNA follows: TGTGCCAGTAGATTAACCCCGGGAAAAACGAACACCGGGGAGCTGTTTTTT. It yields the protein CASRLTPGKTNTGELFF.

The rearrangement joins TRBV25-1 to TRBJ2-3; 9 bases agree with TRBD1. CDR1 is MGHDK and CDR2 is SYGVNS in the germline V gene. The ends lost 3 bases at V and 2 bases at J; junction bases unmatched: 3. The length of the CDR3 is 15 residues. DNA for the CDR3: TGTGCCAGCAGTGAGGGGACAGGGCCCACAGATACGCAGTATTTT. Its protein is CASSEGTGPTDTQYF.

This clonotype was detected many times. The V call is TRBV7-9, the J call TRBJ1-2; 9 bases fit TRBD1. Trimming removed 1 base from V and 2 bases from J; junction bases left unmatched: 2. Germline V gives CDR1 SEHNR, CDR2 FQNEAQ (reference sequence). The CDR3 covers 15 residues. The CDR3, as DNA: TGTGCCAGCAGCTTAGAGGACAGGGGAAACTATGGCTACACCTTC. It yields the protein CASSLEDRGNYGYTF.

The genes are TRBV5-1 and TRBJ2-4; 9 positions match TRBD1. V dropped 0 bases and J dropped 6; count of bases not matched to a gene: 4. The CDR3 consists of 15 residues. Germline loops: CDR1 SGHRS, CDR2 YFSETQ. DNA of the CDR3: TGCGCCAGCAGCTTGGACAGGGGGCGAGTAAACATTCAGTACTTC. It specifies CASSLDRGRVNIQYF.

This clonotype has at least ten counts. The V gene is TRBV5-1, the J gene TRBJ2-5, with 14 nucleotides matching TRBD2. Trimming cost V 4 bases and J 0 bases; bases outside gene matches: 5. Germline lookup yields CDR1 SGHRS and CDR2 YFSETQ. The CDR3 contains 17 residues. Written as DNA, the CDR3 is TGCGCCAGCAGCCAGGGACTAGCGGGGGAAGACCAAGAGACCCAGTACTTC. Protein product: CASSQGLAGEDQETQYF.

This sequence joins TRBV11-2 and TRBJ2-7; D possibly corresponds to TRBD2 (5 bases). Per the germline V gene, CDR1 is SGHAT and CDR2 is FQNNGV. The CDR3 sequence is 16 residues long. Trimming took 0 bases from V and 3 from J, leaving 15 bases between them. The CDR3: CASSLDRGRRGYEQYF. In nucleotides, the CDR3 is TGTGCCAGCAGCTTAGATCGGGGTCGGCGCGGCTACGAGCAGTACTTC.

Regarding this clonotype: A much bigger clone sits one base away, suggesting this may be a read error. V usage is TRBV6-5 and J usage is TRBJ1-2; D is unresolved. There are 14 residues in the CDR3. Germline CDR1 reads MNHEY; CDR2 reads SVGAGI. This CDR3 is CASGYSITRFGYTF. The CDR3 DNA sequence: TGTGCCAGCGGTTACTCGATCACCCGTTTCGGCTACACCTTC.

The table lists this clonotype with many counts. This rearrangement joins TRBV7-9 to TRBJ2-5; no firm D call. Germline V gives CDR1 SEHNR, CDR2 FQNEAQ (reference sequence). The CDR3 length is 16 residues. Trimming left V 2 bases short and J 5 bases short, with 18 bases between. CDR3 in DNA: TGTGCCAGCAGCTTAATACCTGGGCCAGTCAGGGAGACCCAGTACTTC. Encoded protein: CASSLIPGPVRETQYF.

The chain recombines TRBV3-1 with TRBJ2-7; 8 positions match TRBD2. CDR3 length: 15 residues. The V segment lost 4 bases and the J segment 5 bases; nucleotides outside the gene matches: 10. CDR1 is LGHDT, CDR2 YNNKEL, per germline (reference sequence). As DNA, the CDR3 is TGTGCCAGCAGCCCCGGACTAGCATCGTCCCACGAGCAGTACTTC. It codes for CASSPGLASSHEQYF.

In this sample, this clonotype turned up many times. This rearrangement joins TRBV23-1 to TRBJ2-5, with 14 bases fitting TRBD2. TRBV23-1 is treated as an ORF (open reading frame) with a function not yet certain. The CDR3 contains 19 residues. Trimming cost V 0 bases and J 4 bases; bases outside gene matches: 10. CDR3 protein: CASSQSGGLAGVGGETQYF. The CDR3 region has the DNA TGCGCCAGCAGTCAATCCGGGGGACTAGCGGGAGTGGGGGGAGAGACCCAGTACTTC.

This clonotype was counted many times. This rearrangement joins TRBV10-3 to TRBJ2-3, with a possible D match to TRBD2 (6 bases). V lost 11 bases and J 1 base, leaving 16 bases between the germline ends. Germline V gives CDR1 ENHRY, CDR2 SYGVKD. CDR3 length: 14 amino acids. The CDR3 protein is CALRAGTGTDTQYF. The CDR3 DNA reads as TGTGCCCTAAGGGCCGGGACTGGCACAGATACGCAGTATTTT.

The gene calls are TRBV3-1 and TRBJ2-7, with 7 bases fitting TRBD1. The V gene's germline CDR1 is LGHDT and CDR2 YNNKEL (reference sequence). Trimming cost V 4 bases and J 1 base; bases outside gene matches: 4. CDR3 length equals 14 residues. The CDR3 nucleotides read TGTGCCAGCAGCCGGCTGACAGGGTCCTACGAGCAGTACTTC. Amino acids: CASSRLTGSYEQYF.

This clonotype came up many times. The V gene is TRBV12-3 or TRBV12-4, the J gene TRBJ2-1; 7 nucleotides align to TRBD2. V shed 3 bases, J shed 9 bases, and the junction held 5 bases outside the gene matches. The length of the CDR3 is 13 residues. The CDR3 loop is CASSLMGEGEQFF. As DNA, the CDR3 is TGTGCCAGCAGTTTGATGGGGGAGGGTGAGCAGTTCTTC.

The rearrangement links TRBV7-9 to TRBJ1-2; possibly TRBD1 for D (5 bases). This CDR3 contains 14 residues. In germline, CDR1 is SEHNR, CDR2 FQNEAQ (reference sequence). Deletions cut 1 base from V and 4 bases from J, with 10 bases between. The CDR3 bases are TGTGCCAGCAGCTTAGAGGAAAGGGGCTATGGCTACACCTTC. Amino acids: CASSLEERGYGYTF.

This clonotype has ten or more counts. V usage is TRBV14 and J usage is TRBJ2-7; perhaps D is TRBD1 or TRBD2 (5 bases each). This CDR3 has 14 residues. The V end lost 4 bases, the J end lost 3 bases, and 13 bases lay between the germline ends. Germline values: CDR1 SGHDN, CDR2 FVKESK. CDR3 loop: CASSPEGLYYEQYF. CDR3 nucleotides: TGTGCCAGCAGCCCCGAGGGGCTCTACTACGAGCAGTACTTC.

This clonotype showed up many times. This chain connects TRBV24-1 to TRBJ2-7; TRBD1 matches at 10 bases. There are 16 residues in the CDR3. V trimming: 5 bases; J trimming: 1 base; junction bases outside the gene matches: 7. Germline loops: CDR1 KGHDR, CDR2 SFDVKD. CDR3 sequence (DNA): TGTGCCACCAGTGCCATGGGACAGGGGTCTTCCTACGAGCAGTACTTC. Protein product: CATSAMGQGSSYEQYF.

The chain employs TRBV15 and TRBJ1-5; D gene ambiguous. The CDR3 has 16 amino acids. V was clipped by 0 bases and J by 3 bases, with 12 bases between them. Germline-derived CDR1 and CDR2 are LNHNV and YYDKDF (reference sequence). The CDR3 sequence: CATSRDLWHLNQPQHF. The CDR3 DNA sequence: TGTGCCACCAGCAGAGATCTCTGGCACCTCAATCAGCCCCAGCATTTT.

The chain carries TRBV28 and TRBJ1-2; unclear D gene. Trimming cost V 7 bases and J 3 bases, with 21 bases left between them. This CDR3 comprises 16 residues. Germline assignment: CDR1 MDHEN and CDR2 SYDVKM. CDR3 sequence reads: CASNPTSAASYYGYTF. CDR3 sequence (DNA): TGTGCCAGCAACCCCACTTCTGCGGCGTCTTACTATGGCTACACCTTC.

The sample holds many counts of this clonotype. The chain recombines TRBV19 with TRBJ2-1, with D unresolved. V lost 1 base to trimming and J lost 0 bases, with 10 bases between them. CDR1 is LNHDA, CDR2 SQIVND, per germline (reference sequence). This CDR3 region has 16 residues. CDR3 bases: TGTGCCAGTAGTATAGGGTGGTTTAGCTCCTACAATGAGCAGTTCTTC. Protein: CASSIGWFSSYNEQFF.

This clonotype was seen at least ten times. The chain is built from TRBV6-1 and TRBJ1-5, with 7 nucleotides matching TRBD1. V dropped 6 bases and J dropped 4; count of bases not matched to a gene: 3. Germline values: CDR1 MNHNS, CDR2 SASEGT. This CDR3 region has 13 residues. This CDR3 is CASRGQQNQPQHF. In DNA form, the CDR3 reads TGTGCCAGCAGGGGACAGCAGAATCAGCCCCAGCATTTT.

The chain uses TRBV13 and TRBJ2-3; TRBD2 agrees at 14 bases. CDR3 length: 19 residues. The V segment lost 5 bases and the J segment 2 bases; nucleotides outside the gene matches: 12. Germline lookup yields CDR1 PRHDT and CDR2 FYEKMQ (reference sequence). The CDR3 DNA reads as TGTGCCAGCAGCACCGGGACTAGCGGGGGACAACGTCTCACAGATACGCAGTATTTT. Residues: CASSTGTSGGQRLTDTQYF.

V and J are TRBV2 and TRBJ2-7; no clear D gene. CDR1 is SNHLY and CDR2 is FYNNEI in the germline V gene. Trimming took 6 bases from V and 3 from J, leaving 12 bases between them. The CDR3 totals 13 residues. This chain's CDR3 is CASRSSVYYEQYF. As DNA, the CDR3 is TGTGCCAGCAGGAGCAGCGTCTACTACGAGCAGTACTTC.

The sample holds many counts of this clonotype. The chain combines TRBV28 with TRBJ1-1; 7 positions agree with TRBD1. Germline V gives CDR1 MDHEN, CDR2 SYDVKM. The junction had 4 bases not matched to a gene; V was cut back by 3 bases and J by 3 bases. This CDR3 is 14 amino acids long. CDR3 coding DNA: TGTGCCAGCAGTTTCCCGGGACAGCACACTGAAGCTTTCTTT. It yields the protein CASSFPGQHTEAFF.

This clonotype was observed a handful of times. V and J are TRBV9 and TRBJ1-3, with D hard to call. Looked up from germline, CDR1 is SGDLS and CDR2 is YYNGEE. The CDR3 sequence is 15 residues long. The germline V and J ends were trimmed by 0 bases and 2 bases, with 9 bases remaining between them. In DNA, the CDR3 is TGTGCCAGCAGCGTAGGACCCGGCGCTGGAAACACCATATATTTT. Translating gives CASSVGPGAGNTIYF.

This clonotype was observed many times. The chain couples TRBV20-1 to TRBJ2-3, with TRBD2 matching 16 bases. The trim removed 4 bases at V and 0 bases at J, leaving 4 bases unmatched. The germline CDR1 and CDR2 sequences are DFQATT and SNEGSKA (reference sequence). This CDR3 spans 17 amino acids. The DNA of the CDR3 is TGCAGTGCTACGGGACTAGCGGGAGGGCCTAGCACAGATACGCAGTATTTT. Residues: CSATGLAGGPSTDTQYF.

This clonotype has a count of ten or more. V gene TRBV4-1 combines with J gene TRBJ1-2, with D unresolved. V lost 2 bases and J lost 1, with 14 bases in between. CDR1 and CDR2 from the germline V gene are MGHRA and YSYEKL. This CDR3 has 16 amino acids. CDR3 in amino acids: CASSQPSGLLNYGYTF. The CDR3 DNA follows: TGCGCCAGCAGCCAACCCAGCGGACTCCTTAACTATGGCTACACCTTC.

This clonotype has at least ten counts. The chain couples TRBV7-8 to TRBJ1-2; possibly TRBD1 for D (6 bases). Between the trimmed V and J ends, which lost 1 base and 4 bases, there was a span of 10 bases. Germline lookup yields CDR1 SGHVS and CDR2 FQNEAQ. The CDR3 consists of 14 residues. In DNA form, the CDR3 reads TGTGCCAGCAGCTTAGGGACAGATCTCTATGGCTACACCTTC. It encodes CASSLGTDLYGYTF.

This rearrangement joins TRBV12-3 or TRBV12-4 to TRBJ2-6; TRBD1 aligns across 7 bases. The CDR3 covers 18 residues. V was pared by 4 bases and J by 0 bases, with 9 bases of the junction left unmatched. CDR3 nucleotide sequence: TGTGCCAGCAGTTCATGGGACAGCCGACCCTCTGGGGCCAACGTCCTGACTTTC. Its translation is CASSSWDSRPSGANVLTF.

This clonotype was seen at least ten times. V gene TRBV7-8 combines with J gene TRBJ1-2; perhaps TRBD1 as D (5 bases). The CDR3 contains 18 residues. The V end lost 5 bases, the J end lost 2 bases, and 24 bases lay between the germline ends. From germline, CDR1 is SGHVS and CDR2 FQNEAQ. CDR3 DNA sequence: TGTGCCAGCAGCCGCTCTTACTTTGGAGACGGGACGAACTATGGCTACACCTTC. This codes for CASSRSYFGDGTNYGYTF.